The 28 T cell receptor beta chains reported below all come from one sample, sequenced in a study of blood T cell repertoires in COVID-19 (dated by TCRdb to 2019 to 2021). Libraries came from the immunoSEQ multiplex PCR assay. TCRdb mirrors the immuneACCESS table, restricted to in-frame sequences. Some clones are absent from its copies; in checked studies, under half trace to an unresolved V gene, and the reason for the others is unknown. Counted in this sample were some 21,000 clones; roughly 85% of them appeared once. The ten largest clones take up more than 10% of the sample. The specimen was peripheral blood. These receptors all stem from a woman of 80 years or more with active or convalescent COVID-19.

V gene TRBV11-2 combines with J gene TRBJ1-3, with unresolved D. With 0 bases removed from V and 4 bases from J, the gap between germline ends came to 10 bases. Germline V lookup: CDR1 SGHAT, CDR2 FQNNGV. The CDR3 extends over 15 amino acids. The CDR3: CASSLEPGFGNTIYF. CDR3 nucleotides: TGTGCCAGCAGCTTAGAACCCGGTTTCGGAAACACCATATATTTT.

The rearrangement links TRBV11-1 to TRBJ2-1; TRBD1 might be the D (6 bases). The CDR3 is made up of 15 amino acids. Germline V gives CDR1 SGHAT, CDR2 FQDESV (reference sequence). V shed 5 bases and J shed 3 bases, with 14 bases lying between them. The chain's CDR3 is CASSQQGGLYNEQFF. The CDR3 DNA is TGTGCCAGCAGCCAACAGGGTGGTCTCTACAATGAGCAGTTCTTC.

This clone appeared once. V is TRBV11-2 and J is TRBJ2-1; perhaps TRBD1 as D (5 bases). The CDR3 consists of 16 residues. Germline V lookup: CDR1 SGHAT, CDR2 FQNNGV. V lost 5 bases, J lost 5 bases, and 19 bases lay in between. The CDR3 loop reads CASSPRGGNFNNEQFF. The DNA of the CDR3 is TGTGCCAGCAGCCCTAGGGGCGGAAACTTTAACAATGAGCAGTTCTTC.

The chain carries TRBV11-2 and TRBJ2-5; 7 positions agree with TRBD2. Trimming took 5 bases from V and 5 from J; bases not matched to a gene: 8. CDR3 size: 14 residues. The germline gives CDR1 SGHAT, CDR2 FQNNGV. The CDR3 DNA sequence: TGTGCCAGCAGCCCGACTAGCCCCCGGGAGACCCAGTACTTC. Translated, it gives CASSPTSPRETQYF. Supplemented by reference TRBV11-2 and TRBJ2-5, the full variable domain reads EAGVAQSPRYKIIEKRQSVAFWCNPISGHATLYWYQQILGQGPKLLIQFQNNGVVDDSQLPKDRFSAERLKGVDSTLKIQPAKLEDSAVYLCASSPTSPRETQYFGPGTRLLVL.

This clone qualifies as medium-sized (0.01 to 0.1%). The chain is built from TRBV3-1 (or the pseudogene TRBV3-2) and TRBJ1-4, with D possibly being TRBD1 (5 bases). The CDR3 has 15 residues. V gave up 4 bases and J gave up 0 bases, with 9 bases separating them. Looked up from germline, CDR1 is LGHDT and CDR2 is YNNKEL (reference sequence). CDR3: CASSRTGATNEKLFF. In nucleotides, the CDR3 is TGTGCCAGCAGCCGAACAGGTGCAACTAATGAAAAACTGTTTTTT.

The DNA for the CDR3 is TGTGCCAGCAGCCAAGGGTCGCCGTGGGGGACTAGCCCTGGAAGCACAGATACGCAGTATTTT. This encodes CASSQGSPWGTSPGSTDTQYF. J is TRBJ2-3 and V is TRBV3-1 (or the pseudogene TRBV3-2); the match to TRBD2 covers 9 bases. V shed 1 base and J 0 bases; nucleotides not matched to a gene: 17. Germline lookup yields CDR1 LGHDT and CDR2 YNNKEL (reference sequence). CDR3 length equals 21 residues.

This chain joins TRBV7-6 and TRBJ1-6, with 8 bases lining up with TRBD1. The CDR3 extends over 17 amino acids. CDR1 is SGHVS, CDR2 FNYEAQ, per germline. The J segment lost 5 bases and the V segment lost 0 bases, leaving 6 bases of the junction unmatched. CDR3 loop: CASSLAPPGQDNSPLHF. CDR3 coding DNA: TGTGCCAGCAGCTTAGCGCCCCCGGGACAGGATAATTCACCCCTCCACTTT. Full variable domain (outside the CDR3, taken from reference TRBV7-6 and TRBJ1-6): GAGVSQSPRYKVTKRGQDVALRCDPISGHVSLYWYRQALGQGPEFLTYFNYEAQQDKSGLPNDRFSAERPEGSISTLTIQRTEQRDSAMYRCASSLAPPGQDNSPLHFGNGTRLTVT.

Written as DNA, the CDR3 is TGTGCCAGCAGTGATTTGACAGGGATGAACACTGAAGCTTTCTTT. Translation: CASSDLTGMNTEAFF. The chain has TRBV6-2 or TRBV6-3 and TRBJ1-1; 7 bases line up with TRBD1. The trim removed 5 bases at V and 0 bases at J, leaving 6 bases unmatched. From germline, CDR1 is MNHEY and CDR2 SVGEGT. The CDR3 is 15 residues long.

This chain links TRBV18 with TRBJ2-7, with 7 bases matching TRBD1. J gave up 4 bases and V 6 bases, and 12 bases lay outside the gene matches. Germline V gene lookup returns CDR1 KGHSH and CDR2 LQKENI. The CDR3 has 15 amino acids. The CDR3 coding sequence is TGTGCCAGCTCCCCTACACAGACAGGGTCTTACGAGCAGTACTTC. It codes for CASSPTQTGSYEQYF.

This chain connects TRBV10-3 to TRBJ1-6; 7 bases match TRBD1. Trimming at V came to 6 bases and at J to 10 bases, leaving 6 bases not matched to a gene. Looked up from germline, CDR1 is ENHRY and CDR2 is SYGVKD. The CDR3 runs 13 residues. CDR3 DNA sequence: TGTGCCATCAGAGGGGGCGAGGAATCACCCCTCCACTTT. Its protein product is CAIRGGEESPLHF.

The J gene is TRBJ1-5, the V gene TRBV7-9; 9 nucleotides match TRBD1. The germline V gene has CDR1 SEHNR and CDR2 FQNEAQ (reference sequence). The CDR3 runs 14 residues. V lost 5 bases to trimming and J lost 9 bases; unmatched junction nucleotides: 8. The CDR3 spells CASSKTGGEGPQHF. CDR3 DNA sequence: TGTGCCAGCAGCAAAACAGGGGGCGAAGGGCCCCAGCATTTT.

The chain combines TRBV19 with TRBJ1-1; the D is unclear. The germline V gene encodes CDR1 LNHDA and CDR2 SQIVND (reference sequence). The germline V and J ends were trimmed by 2 bases and 2 bases, with 9 bases remaining between them. CDR3 length: 14 amino acids. CDR3 region: CASSITDTNTEAFF. DNA of the CDR3: TGTGCCAGTAGTATAACAGATACTAACACTGAAGCTTTCTTT. The whole variable domain, remainder taken from reference TRBV19 and TRBJ1-1, is DGGITQSPKYLFRKEGQNVTLSCEQNLNHDAMYWYRQDPGQGLRLIYYSQIVNDFQKGDIAEGYSVSREKKESFPLTVTSAQKNPTAFYLCASSITDTNTEAFFGQGTRLTVV.

CDR3 nucleotide sequence: TGTGCCAGCAGCTTGGGACCCAGGACAGTGAACACTGAAGCTTTCTTT. Encoded protein: CASSLGPRTVNTEAFF. This rearrangement joins TRBV7-2 to TRBJ1-1; D is perhaps TRBD1 (6 bases). Germline V CDR1 and CDR2: SGHTA, FQGNSA. CDR3 length: 16 amino acids. Trimming left V 3 bases short and J 0 bases short, with 14 bases between.

The CDR3 region has the DNA TGTGCCAGCAGCTTAAGTTACCAGGGGGTAGGGGAGCAGTTCTTC. Protein sequence: CASSLSYQGVGEQFF. The rearrangement links TRBV7-9 to TRBJ2-1; 7 bases agree with TRBD1. The CDR3 totals 15 residues. Germline lookup yields CDR1 SEHNR and CDR2 FQNEAQ (reference sequence). V trimming: 2 bases; J trimming: 10 bases; junction bases outside the gene matches: 11. The variable domain in full, with the rest retrieved from reference TRBV7-9 and TRBJ2-1, is DTGVSQNPRHKITKRGQNVTFRCDPISEHNRLYWYRQTLGQGPEFLTYFQNEAQLEKSRLLSDRFSAERPKGSFSTLEIQRTEQGDSAMYLCASSLSYQGVGEQFFGPGTRLTVL.

The rearrangement links TRBV9 to TRBJ1-4; tentatively, D is TRBD1 (6 bases). CDR3 length: 15 residues. V dropped 5 bases and J dropped 8 bases, with 19 bases sitting between them. Germline CDR1 is SGDLS and CDR2 is YYNGEE. CDR3 in DNA: TGTGCCAGCAGTCCTACCCGAAGACAGGCGGAAAAACTGTTTTTT. Its protein is CASSPTRRQAEKLFF. Based on the CDR3 plus reference TRBV9 and TRBJ1-4, the full variable domain is DSGVTQTPKHLITATGQRVTLRCSPRSGDLSVYWYQQSLDQGLQFLIQYYNGEERAKGNILERFSAQQFPDLHSELNLSSLELGDSALYFCASSPTRRQAEKLFFGSGTQLSVL.

The V gene is TRBV9, the J gene TRBJ2-7; D perhaps matches TRBD2 (7 bases). Germline V CDR1 and CDR2: SGDLS, YYNGEE. This CDR3 region has 14 residues. The V gene lost 0 bases and the J gene lost 2 bases, with 9 bases spanning the gap. DNA of the CDR3: TGTGCCAGCAGCGTAGAAGGGGGGGCCTACGAGCAGTACTTC. It specifies CASSVEGGAYEQYF.

The CDR3 here is CASSIFGGSISEQYF. The DNA for the CDR3 is TGTGCCAGTAGTATATTTGGCGGGAGTATCAGCGAGCAGTACTTC. The chain carries TRBV19 and TRBJ2-7; 7 nucleotides match TRBD2. CDR1 LNHDA and CDR2 SQIVND come from the germline V gene (reference sequence). The CDR3 runs 15 residues. J lost 6 bases, V lost 2 bases, and 10 bases had no gene match.

The J gene is TRBJ1-1, the V gene TRBV7-3, with D possibly matching TRBD1 (6 bases). Per germline, CDR1 SGHTA and CDR2 FQGTGA. The CDR3 is made up of 20 amino acids. V was trimmed by 5 bases and J by 1 base, leaving 29 bases between them. CDR3 region: CASSPGRGSGQGRANTEAFF. The CDR3 DNA reads TGTGCCAGCAGCCCAGGCAGAGGGTCAGGGCAGGGGAGGGCGAACACTGAAGCTTTCTTT.

The chain links TRBV23-1 to TRBJ2-5, with a possible D match to TRBD2 (5 bases). TRBV23-1 is recorded as an ORF, its role being uncertain. The CDR3 totals 18 residues. Trimming left V 4 bases short and J 4 bases short, with 25 bases between. The CDR3 DNA is TGCGCCAGCAGTCTCCATGTTCGGACCTGCTTAGCGCGAGAGACCCAGTACTTC. Translating it yields CASSLHVRTCLARETQYF.

The chain carries TRBV12-3 or TRBV12-4 and TRBJ1-1; D uncertain. Trimming cost V 4 bases and J 5 bases, with 5 bases left between them. The CDR3 spans 11 residues. The CDR3 sequence is CASSSETEAFF. Here the CDR3 DNA reads TGTGCCAGCAGTTCGGAGACTGAAGCTTTCTTT.

The count of this clone is one. V and J are TRBV7-3 and TRBJ2-2; 8 bases agree with TRBD1. The CDR3 spans 17 residues. J gave up 4 bases and V 1 base, and 8 bases lay outside the gene matches. Germline V lookup: CDR1 SGHTA, CDR2 FQGTGA. The CDR3 DNA reads TGTGCCAGCAGCTTAATGGGACAGGCGGTGGGCACCGGGGAGCTGTTTTTT. It codes for CASSLMGQAVGTGELFF.

This chain uses TRBV7-3 with TRBJ2-3, with TRBD2 matching 9 bases. The CDR3 contains 19 residues. CDR1 SGHTA and CDR2 FQGTGA come from the germline V gene. With 1 base clipped from V and 2 bases from J, the junction kept 13 bases outside the gene matches. DNA of the CDR3: TGTGCCAGCAGCTTAAAGAGCGGGGGGCCGAGAATTAACACAGATACGCAGTATTTT. It yields the protein CASSLKSGGPRINTDTQYF.

The chain recombines TRBV4-3 with TRBJ1-6; TRBD1 matches at 9 bases. Germline CDR1 is LGHNA and CDR2 is YSLEER. V shed 4 bases and J 10 bases; nucleotides not matched to a gene: 8. There are 15 residues in the CDR3. The CDR3 DNA sequence: TGCGCCAGCAGCCGGACAGGGGTCGGAGTATCACCCCTCCACTTT. It is translated as CASSRTGVGVSPLHF.

The chain has TRBV18 and TRBJ1-5, with D perhaps TRBD1 (5 bases). Germline CDR1 reads KGHSH; CDR2 reads LQKENI. The CDR3 contains 16 residues. Trimming removed 2 bases at V and 1 base at J, with 12 bases between. CDR3 protein: CASSPFQGSSNQPQHF. DNA for the CDR3: TGTGCCAGCTCACCATTCCAGGGTTCGAGCAATCAGCCCCAGCATTTT.

This chain uses TRBV7-3 with TRBJ2-7; no firm D call. Trimming removed 1 base from V and 0 bases from J, with 4 bases in between. The length of the CDR3 is 13 residues. CDR1 is SGHTA and CDR2 is FQGTGA in the germline V gene. CDR3 in amino acids: CASSLIFSYEQYF. The CDR3 DNA reads TGTGCCAGCAGCTTAATCTTCTCCTACGAGCAGTACTTC.

This chain uses TRBV24-1 with TRBJ2-5, with a possible D match to TRBD1 (5 bases). Germline-derived CDR1 and CDR2 are KGHDR and SFDVKD. This CDR3 spans 16 amino acids. The V end was cut by 1 base, the J end by 1 base, with 12 bases between. The CDR3 here is CATSDFGYRRQETQYF. CDR3 bases: TGTGCCACCAGTGATTTCGGGTACAGGCGCCAAGAGACCCAGTACTTC.

The chain links TRBV5-3 to TRBJ1-5; D is undetermined. TRBV5-3 is flagged as an ORF with uncertain function. The CDR3 extends over 16 amino acids. The V gene lost 2 bases and the J gene lost 4 bases, with 16 bases spanning the gap. DNA of the CDR3: TGTGCCAGAAGCTTAGGACTGGCCGTTTGTAATCAGCCCCAGCATTTT. The encoded protein is CARSLGLAVCNQPQHF.

This clone was observed a handful of times. The V call is TRBV28, the J call TRBJ1-3, with D possibly being TRBD1 (5 bases). The V and J ends lost 5 bases and 0 bases respectively, with 11 bases between them. CDR3 length: 15 residues. CDR1 is MDHEN and CDR2 is SYDVKM in the germline V gene. In DNA, the CDR3 is TGTGCCAGCAGTCCTACAGGTCACTCTGGAAACACCATATATTTT. Its translation: CASSPTGHSGNTIYF.